Each of the 18 T cell receptor beta chains below was sequenced from the same sample in a study of OX40 agonist ivuxolimab in advanced cancers. Clones were sequenced by immunoSEQ multiplex PCR, and TCRdb holds only the in-frame ones, with some missing. This sample yields 15,000 to 20,000 clones, of which 76% are seen a single time; approximately 49% belongs to the top ten. Sequencing was performed on CD4+ or CD8+ T cells sorted from blood, taken in a trial of the OX40 agonist ivuxolimab. The source of these receptors is an adult with an advanced solid tumor such as melanoma, head and neck, liver or kidney cancer.

The chain recombines TRBV5-5 with TRBJ2-7; D not certain. Germline CDR1 is SGHKS and CDR2 is YYEKEE (reference sequence). Trimming removed 0 bases from V and 4 bases from J, with 5 bases in between. The CDR3 is 12 residues long. DNA for the CDR3: TGTGCCAGCAGCTTGGGGGGTTACGAGCAGTACTTC. As protein: CASSLGGYEQYF.

V gene TRBV14 combines with J gene TRBJ1-1; 8 nucleotides line up with TRBD1. Germline assignment: CDR1 SGHDN and CDR2 FVKESK. The CDR3 sequence is 16 residues long. The V gene end was trimmed by 3 bases and the J gene end by 3 bases; junction bases not matched to a gene: 9. The CDR3 DNA follows: TGTGCCAGCAGCCATAATAAGGACAGGGTAGACACTGAAGCTTTCTTT. Translation: CASSHNKDRVDTEAFF.

This clone was seen just once. This chain joins TRBV27 and TRBJ1-1; D gene unclear. This CDR3 is 11 amino acids long. Germline CDR1 is MNHEY and CDR2 is SMNVEV (reference sequence). V lost 7 bases and J 4 bases, leaving 7 bases between the germline ends. Written as DNA, the CDR3 is TGTGCCAGCATCTCTCCCACTGAAGCTTTCTTT. Translation: CASISPTEAFF.

J is TRBJ1-6 and V is TRBV27; a weak D match, TRBD1 (5 bases). Trimming removed 4 bases at V and 11 bases at J, with 15 bases between. CDR3 length: 14 residues. Germline CDR1 MNHEY, CDR2 SMNVEV (reference sequence). In DNA form, the CDR3 reads TGTGCCAGCAGTTCCTCGCCAGGGCTAGCACCCCTCCACTTT. It codes for CASSSSPGLAPLHF.

The rearrangement links TRBV7-2 to TRBJ2-6; tentatively, D is TRBD1 (5 bases). This CDR3 spans 15 amino acids. CDR1 is SGHTA, CDR2 FQGNSA, per germline. Trimming took 5 bases from V and 0 from J, leaving 8 bases between them. CDR3 DNA: TGTGCCAGCAGCCGACAGCGCTCTGGGGCCAACGTCCTGACTTTC. Amino acids: CASSRQRSGANVLTF.

The CDR3 loop is CASSYSQGALDEQFF. The CDR3 DNA reads TGTGCCAGCAGTTACAGCCAGGGGGCTCTGGATGAGCAGTTCTTC. V usage is TRBV6-5 and J usage is TRBJ2-1; 8 nucleotides agree with TRBD1. CDR1 MNHEY and CDR2 SVGAGI come from the germline V gene. Trimming at V came to 2 bases and at J to 8 bases, leaving 8 bases not matched to a gene. The CDR3 runs 15 residues.

This chain connects TRBV5-8 to TRBJ2-3; D not certain. V dropped 0 bases and J dropped 10 bases, with 24 bases sitting between them. The CDR3 is 17 amino acids. CDR1 and CDR2 (germline): SGHTS, YDEGEE. CDR3 in amino acids: CASSLVRNPYLEDAQYF. Written as DNA, the CDR3 is TGTGCCAGCAGCTTGGTCAGGAACCCTTACCTAGAGGATGCGCAGTATTTT.

The chain recombines TRBV15 with TRBJ1-5; the D gene is possibly TRBD1 (6 bases). Looked up from germline, CDR1 is LNHNV and CDR2 is YYDKDF (reference sequence). This CDR3 has 13 amino acids. V was shortened by 11 bases and J by 6 bases, with 17 bases between the two germline ends. The CDR3 region is CAAQTGRAQPQHF. CDR3 DNA sequence: TGTGCCGCGCAAACAGGGCGGGCTCAGCCCCAGCATTTT.

A remark on this clone: The germline gene is not matched at one end of the junction; a read error may be the cause. V usage is TRBV29-1 and J usage is TRBJ2-3; weak D call: TRBD1 (6 bases). The CDR3 is 13 amino acids. Germline V CDR1 and CDR2: SQVTM, ANQGSEA. CDR3 sequence reads: CSVEVDSRDTQYF. The CDR3 nucleotides are TGCAGCGTTGAAGTGGACAGCAGAGATACGCAGTATTTT.

The chain has TRBV29-1 and TRBJ1-2; maybe TRBD1 (5 bases). Trimming pared 8 bases from V and 3 bases from J, leaving 22 bases between. CDR1 is SQVTM, CDR2 ANQGSEA, per germline. The CDR3 has 15 residues. Here the CDR3 reads CSILPGDSGDYGYTF. The CDR3 nucleotides are TGCAGCATCCTGCCGGGGGATAGCGGAGACTATGGCTACACCTTC.

The V call is TRBV19, the J call TRBJ1-1, with a possible D match to TRBD1 (5 bases). CDR3 length equals 14 residues. Germline assignment: CDR1 LNHDA and CDR2 SQIVND (reference sequence). Trimming removed 3 bases at V and 1 base at J, with 9 bases between. CDR3 nucleotides: TGTGCCAGTAGTATTGGGGGAGGGAACACTGAAGCTTTCTTT. Translation gives CASSIGGGNTEAFF.

The chain joins TRBV28 to TRBJ2-7, with 8 bases fitting TRBD1. The germline V gene has CDR1 MDHEN and CDR2 SYDVKM. CDR3 length: 14 amino acids. Trimming removed 5 bases from V and 2 bases from J; junction bases left unmatched: 5. The DNA of the CDR3 is TGTGCCAGCAGTCACGGACAGGGAGCCTACGAGCAGTACTTC. As protein: CASSHGQGAYEQYF.

The chain employs TRBV7-8 and TRBJ2-7; D perhaps matches TRBD1 (6 bases). CDR3 length: 14 amino acids. In germline, CDR1 is SGHVS, CDR2 FQNEAQ. V lost 1 base and J lost 5, with 12 bases in between. CDR3 in amino acids: CASSLVYRVDEQYF. CDR3 DNA sequence: TGTGCCAGCAGCTTAGTCTACAGGGTCGACGAGCAGTACTTC.

This clone was seen a handful of times. The V call is TRBV7-9, the J call TRBJ1-2; no firm D call. The V gene's germline CDR1 is SEHNR and CDR2 FQNEAQ (reference sequence). This CDR3 contains 13 residues. V was pared by 5 bases and J by 4 bases, with 11 bases between. The CDR3 loop reads CASSLREGYGYTF. The CDR3 DNA sequence: TGTGCCAGCAGCCTCCGGGAGGGCTATGGCTACACCTTC.

The chain links TRBV15 to TRBJ1-5; D is unclear. CDR3 length: 15 amino acids. Germline V gene data show CDR1 as LNHNV and CDR2 as YYDKDF (reference sequence). V lost 0 bases to trimming and J lost 4 bases, with 10 bases between them. Here the CDR3 reads CATSRDRLWNQPQHF. In DNA form, the CDR3 reads TGTGCCACCAGCAGAGATCGGCTCTGGAATCAGCCCCAGCATTTT.

This clone is labeled medium-sized. This chain joins TRBV7-9 and TRBJ1-1; D not resolved. The V end was cut by 8 bases, the J end by 8 bases, with 15 bases between. The germline V gene encodes CDR1 SEHNR and CDR2 FQNEAQ (reference sequence). The CDR3 extends over 12 amino acids. The CDR3 spells CASGREVGEAFF. The CDR3 DNA reads TGTGCCAGCGGACGGGAGGTAGGCGAAGCTTTCTTT.

This chain connects TRBV4-3 to TRBJ2-7; 8 bases are a match to TRBD1. Per the germline V gene, CDR1 is LGHNA and CDR2 is YSLEER. V lost 1 base and J lost 3; bases outside the gene matches: 5. The CDR3 runs to 15 residues. DNA of the CDR3: TGCGCCAGCAGCCAAGGAGGACAGGGTCTCTACGAGCAGTACTTC. This encodes CASSQGGQGLYEQYF.

This clone was found once. V usage is TRBV7-8 and J usage is TRBJ2-7, with TRBD2 identical over 10 bases. Germline V gene sequence: CDR1 SGHVS, CDR2 FQNEAQ. This CDR3 has 15 residues. The V gene end was trimmed by 5 bases and the J gene end by 7 bases; junction bases not matched to a gene: 11. DNA of the CDR3: TGTGCCAGCAGCAGGGGGTCTAGCGGGAGTGGTGAGCAGTACTTC. Residues: CASSRGSSGSGEQYF.